This T cell receptor beta chain was identified during a study of blood T cell repertoires in COVID-19. The germline CDR1 and CDR2 sequences are MNHEY and SVGAGI. Deletions cut 5 bases from V and 2 bases from J, with 9 bases between. This CDR3 comprises 13 residues. TCRdb's copy holds only in-frame clones and misses some; the assay was immunoSEQ multiplex PCR. The sample lists some 220,000 clones; about four fifths were seen once. The sample holds one count of this clone. At the DNA level, this CDR3 is encoded by other sequences in the same sample as well. The chain has TRBV6-5 and TRBJ2-5; the D gene is possibly TRBD1 (6 bases). The source is a woman aged 25 to 45 who had recovered from COVID-19. Specimen: peripheral blood. DNA for the CDR3: TGTGCCAGCAGTCGGGGACATCAAGAGACCCAGTACTTC. Translated: CASSRGHQETQYF.